A single T cell receptor (beta chain) is shown here with its context. Its specificity is unknown. Primers included in the PCR were 60 Vbeta and 13 Jbeta primers. Assay: immunoSEQ multiplex PCR; the TCRdb copy retains only in-frame clones and omits some. The sample includes 150,000 to 200,000 clones, 84% of them seen just once. The germline V gene encodes CDR1 GTSNPN and CDR2 SVGIG (reference sequence). V gave up 3 bases and J gave up 1 base, with 9 bases separating them. The CDR3 is 13 residues long. The data stem from a study of cytomegalovirus exposure and HLA in healthy donors. Study-wide findings and caveats: Reportedly, diagnosis of cytomegalovirus status by the classifier showed high specificity and sensitivity. According to the study, about 180 TCR beta chains were cytomegalovirus-associated. Most TCR beta V segments were productive about 90% or about 30% of the time in an earlier analysis. Further analysis, carried out later, found HLA-associated TCR beta chains more clonally expanded than equally common other chains.

The source of this sequence is a young man in good health and CMV-seronegative. The sequenced sample was PBMCs. The genes are TRBV30 and TRBJ1-1; no clear D gene. CDR3 nucleotides: TGTGCCTGGAGCCCCGGGGAGAACACTGAAGCTTTCTTT. It translates to CAWSPGENTEAFF.